The 22 T cell receptor beta chains reported below all come from one sample, sequenced in a study of T cell clonality in common variable immunodeficiency. Notes on the study in general: Fewer deletions and N-nucleotide insertions were reportedly seen in common variable immunodeficiency TCR beta sequences.

Which antigens these TCRs recognize remains unknown. Here immunoSEQ multiplex PCR was the method, and the copy in TCRdb shows in-frame clones only, minus some. This sample comprises about 26,000 clones, none seen once only. The source material was peripheral blood mononuclear cells. The receptors stem from a human donor with common variable immunodeficiency.

This clone was observed a handful of times. The missing CDR3 end, 3 residues past where the read stops, is filled in from the germline J gene. The chain recombines TRBV19 with TRBJ2-5; D is unresolved. The CDR3 runs to 13 residues. Germline CDR1 and CDR2: LNHDA and SQIVND (reference sequence). The germline V and J ends were trimmed by 9 bases and 6 bases, with 17 bases remaining between them. The CDR3 bases that were read are TGTGCCAGCGCCCCTCAGGTTGTACAGACC. Translated, it gives CASAPQVVQT. The whole CDR3 sequence is CASAPQVVQTQYF.

This clone has just a few counts. The CDR3 end falls 3 residues outside the read, so it is completed with the germline J gene. The rearrangement uses TRBV5-1 and TRBJ2-7; 10 bases are a match to TRBD1. The V segment lost 4 bases and the J segment 2 bases; nucleotides outside the gene matches: 6. Germline CDR1 is SGHRS and CDR2 is YFSETQ. The CDR3 is 15 amino acids. The sequenced CDR3 bases are TGCGCCAGCAGCCCCCGGGACAGGGGTACCTACGAG. It yields the protein CASSPRDRGTYE. In full, the CDR3 reads CASSPRDRGTYEQYF.

This clone showed up many times. The CDR3 is cut off 3 residues early in the read; its end comes from the germline J gene. V usage is TRBV14 and J usage is TRBJ2-3, with 7 positions matching TRBD2. The V segment lost 3 bases and the J segment 3 bases; nucleotides outside the gene matches: 18. This CDR3 is 19 amino acids long. Germline V gives CDR1 SGHDN, CDR2 FVKESK. CDR3 protein: CASSQPLFGGGSKTDTQYF. The DNA read from the CDR3 is TGTGCCAGCAGCCAGCCCTTGTTCGGTGGCGGGAGTAAGACAGATACG.

This clone was recorded many times. The CDR3 is cut off 3 residues early in the read; its end comes from the germline J gene. J is TRBJ2-3 and V is TRBV2, with D perhaps matching TRBD1 (6 bases). V lost 6 bases, J lost 2 bases, and 18 bases lay in between. The germline V gene encodes CDR1 SNHLY and CDR2 FYNNEI. The CDR3 runs to 16 residues. The CDR3 sequence: CASSKETGVNTDTQYF. The CDR3 bases that were read are TGTGCCAGCAGCAAAGAGACAGGAGTGAACACAGATACG.

This clone has just a few counts. The read finishes 3 residues shy of the CDR3 end, and the germline J gene is used to complete it. V is TRBV7-2 and J is TRBJ1-2; weak D call: TRBD1 (6 bases). CDR3 length equals 15 residues. Germline V lookup: CDR1 SGHTA, CDR2 FQGNSA. V was trimmed by 2 bases and J by 5 bases, leaving 15 bases between them. Incomplete CDR3 DNA: TGTGCCAGCAGCTTACATGAGGGGGTTGCGTATGGC. Translation: CASSLHEGVAYG. The full CDR3 sequence reads CASSLHEGVAYGYTF.

The sample holds a few counts of this clone. The sequence runs out 3 residues before the end of the CDR3; the remainder is reconstructed from the germline J gene. The chain has TRBV6-1 and TRBJ2-1, with D tentatively TRBD1 or TRBD2 (5 bases each). V shed 4 bases and J shed 3 bases, with 13 bases lying between them. The CDR3 is 15 residues long. From germline, CDR1 is MNHNS and CDR2 SASEGT. CDR3 residues: CASSVRGAYYNEQFF. The DNA read from the CDR3 is TGTGCCAGCAGTGTAAGAGGGGCATACTACAATGAG.

This clone came up a few times. Read sequence stops 3 residues before the CDR3 end, and the germline J gene provides the missing end. The chain employs TRBV7-6 and TRBJ2-7; no clear D. The V gene's germline CDR1 is SGHVS and CDR2 FNYEAQ. Trimming removed 0 bases from V and 0 bases from J, with 3 bases in between. The CDR3 extends over 13 amino acids. CDR3 loop: CASSLANSYEQYF. Incomplete CDR3 DNA: TGTGCCAGCAGCTTAGCCAACTCCTACGAG.

A word on this clone: The read finishes 3 residues shy of the CDR3 end, and the germline J gene is used to complete it. V and J are TRBV2 and TRBJ2-7, with D perhaps matching TRBD1 or TRBD2 (5 bases each). The CDR3 has 17 amino acids. Trimming took off 9 bases at V and 1 base at J, with 25 bases between the two ends. Germline CDR1 reads SNHLY; CDR2 reads FYNNEI. CDR3 DNA (partial): TGTGCCAGTAAAAGAGGGGTGCAGGCTGGGAGTTCCTACGAG. Protein product: CASKRGVQAGSSYE. The whole CDR3 protein reads CASKRGVQAGSSYEQYF.

This clone was observed a few times. Coverage ceases 3 residues before the CDR3 finishes, and the germline J gene fills in the end. The chain couples TRBV30 to TRBJ1-2, with a weak D call TRBD1 (6 bases). The CDR3 has 15 amino acids. Germline CDR1 and CDR2: GTSNPN and SVGIG (reference sequence). Trimming stripped 0 bases from V and 0 bases from J, with 11 bases between. The CDR3 bases that were read are TGTGCCTGGAGTGTACCCAGGGGCTCTAACTATGGC. The encoded protein is CAWSVPRGSNYG. From start to end, the CDR3 is CAWSVPRGSNYGYTF.

This clone was recorded at least ten times. Read sequence stops 3 residues before the CDR3 end, and the germline J gene provides the missing end. V and J are TRBV20-1 and TRBJ1-5; D gene unclear. CDR1 DFQATT and CDR2 SNEGSKA come from the germline V gene (reference sequence). This CDR3 contains 13 residues. CDR3 amino acids: CSALLAGAAPQHF. The covered CDR3 bases are TGCAGTGCACTCTTAGCGGGAGCCGCACCC.

There are a few counts of this clone. The read falls 3 residues short of the CDR3 end, and the missing part is taken from the germline J gene. This chain links TRBV7-9 with TRBJ2-7; D is possibly TRBD2 (5 bases). The CDR3 is 14 amino acids. The germline CDR1 and CDR2 sequences are SEHNR and FQNEAQ (reference sequence). Trimming shortened V by 1 base and J by 2 bases, and 9 bases separated the two germline ends. The CDR3: CASSLDAGTYEQYF. CDR3 bases read: TGTGCCAGCAGCTTAGACGCGGGTACCTACGAG.

This clone was counted many times. The CDR3 end falls 3 residues outside the read, so it is completed with the germline J gene. The chain is built from TRBV7-3 and TRBJ2-2; 8 bases line up with TRBD2. The germline V gene has CDR1 SGHTA and CDR2 FQGTGA. The CDR3 extends over 15 amino acids. Germline trimming cut 2 bases from V and 6 bases from J; bases unmatched to any gene: 5. This chain's CDR3 is CASSLLSGRSGELFF. CDR3 DNA (partial): TGTGCCAGCAGCTTACTCAGCGGGAGATCCGGGGAG.

Many counts were recorded for this clone. The CDR3 end is not reached by the read, which stops 3 residues before it; the germline J gene fills it in. V is TRBV20-1 and J is TRBJ2-2, with D perhaps TRBD1 (6 bases). This CDR3 is 15 amino acids long. The germline gives CDR1 DFQATT, CDR2 SNEGSKA (reference sequence). V was pared by 1 base and J by 0 bases, with 9 bases between. The sequenced CDR3 bases are TGCAGTGCTAGAGCTCCAGGGGCGAACACCGGGGAG. Translated, it gives CSARAPGANTGE. The CDR3 in its entirety is CSARAPGANTGELFF.

This clone was counted at least ten times. The read is 3 residues too short to cover the CDR3 end, so that end is filled in from the germline J gene. The chain couples TRBV6-2 or TRBV6-3 to TRBJ2-3; D unclear. Germline loops: CDR1 MNHEY, CDR2 SVGEGT. The CDR3 spans 11 residues. CDR3 DNA, as far as it was read: TGTGCCAGCAGTTACATGGGCGCG. This sequence encodes CASSYMGA. In full, the CDR3 reads CASSYMGAQYF.

At least ten counts were recorded for this clone. The CDR3 end falls 3 residues outside the read, so it is completed with the germline J gene. The V gene is TRBV30, the J gene TRBJ2-1, with D perhaps matching TRBD2 (5 bases). The V gene's germline CDR1 is GTSNPN and CDR2 SVGIG (reference sequence). The CDR3 is made up of 13 amino acids. Trimming shortened V by 2 bases and J by 5 bases, and 10 bases separated the two germline ends. CDR3 region: CAWSLWTHNEQFF. The CDR3 bases that were read are TGTGCCTGGAGTCTCTGGACTCACAATGAG.

This clone was seen a handful of times. Read data end 3 residues before the CDR3 end; the end is taken from the germline J gene. The chain has TRBV6-1 and TRBJ2-7; D not resolved. Germline V gene sequence: CDR1 MNHNS, CDR2 SASEGT. With 2 bases removed from V and 4 bases from J, the gap between germline ends came to 6 bases. The CDR3 runs 12 residues. The CDR3 DNA, read in part, is TGTGCCAGCAGTGAAACTCTTTACGAG. Translating gives CASSETLYE. The full CDR3 sequence reads CASSETLYEQYF.

To note about this clone: With the read ending 3 residues before the CDR3 end, the germline J gene is used to fill in that end. The chain recombines TRBV19 with TRBJ2-1, with 12 bases identical to TRBD2. Looked up from germline, CDR1 is LNHDA and CDR2 is SQIVND (reference sequence). Germline trimming cut 5 bases from V and 1 base from J; bases unmatched to any gene: 9. The CDR3 covers 18 residues. CDR3 DNA, as far as it was read: TGTGCCAGTAGTCCCGGGACTAGCGGGCCCATGTCCTACAATGAG. Translation: CASSPGTSGPMSYNE. The full CDR3 is CASSPGTSGPMSYNEQFF.

This clone is classed as medium-sized. The CDR3 is cut off 3 residues early in the read; its end comes from the germline J gene. The genes are TRBV20-1 and TRBJ1-2, with 10 bases lining up with TRBD1. This CDR3 region has 18 residues. Germline values: CDR1 DFQATT, CDR2 SNEGSKA (reference sequence). The CDR3 is CSARPPGQGFRMRISYTF. The covered CDR3 bases are TGCAGTGCTAGGCCCCCGGGACAGGGGTTTAGAATGCGGATTAGC.

This clone was recorded a few times. With the read ending 3 residues before the CDR3 end, the germline J gene is used to fill in that end. J is TRBJ2-1 and V is TRBV2, with TRBD2 identical over 12 bases. Germline CDR1 reads SNHLY; CDR2 reads FYNNEI. This CDR3 is built from 14 residues. With 6 bases clipped from V and 4 bases from J, the junction kept 1 base outside the gene matches. CDR3 sequence reads: CASSLAGGYNEQFF. The part of the CDR3 DNA that was read is TGTGCCAGCAGCCTAGCGGGAGGGTACAATGAG.

This clone was found a few times. Read sequence stops 3 residues before the CDR3 end, and the germline J gene provides the missing end. This rearrangement joins TRBV19 to TRBJ1-2; D is perhaps TRBD1 (6 bases). Germline V CDR1 and CDR2: LNHDA, SQIVND (reference sequence). CDR3 length: 14 amino acids. V was clipped by 7 bases and J by 4 bases, with 16 bases between them. The DNA read from the CDR3 is TGTGCCAGTATTACCACAGGGTCAGGCTATGGC. It encodes CASITTGSGYG. The complete CDR3 sequence is CASITTGSGYGYTF. The variable domain in full, with the rest retrieved from reference TRBV19 and TRBJ1-2, is DGGITQSPKYLFRKEGQNVTLSCEQNLNHDAMYWYRQDPGQGLRLIYYSQIVNDFQKGDIAEGYSVSREKKESFPLTVTSAQKNPTAFYLCASITTGSGYGYTFGSGTRLTVV.

Ten or more counts support this clone. Read data end 3 residues before the CDR3 end; the end is taken from the germline J gene. This chain connects TRBV5-1 to TRBJ1-2; possibly TRBD1 for D (5 bases). This CDR3 spans 12 amino acids. V was shortened by 4 bases and J by 5 bases, with 9 bases between the two germline ends. The germline V gene has CDR1 SGHRS and CDR2 YFSETQ. The DNA read from the CDR3 is TGCGCCAGCAGCGAGGACATTTATGGC. Its protein is CASSEDIYG. The entire CDR3 sequence reads CASSEDIYGYTF.

To note about this clone: From the germline J gene comes the end of the CDR3, since the read stops 3 residues before it. The gene calls are TRBV18 and TRBJ2-1; D is possibly TRBD1 (6 bases). Germline CDR1 and CDR2: KGHSH and LQKENI. The CDR3 consists of 14 residues. V was shortened by 10 bases and J by 4 bases, with 17 bases between the two germline ends. The CDR3 protein is CATFPTGEYNEQFF. The sequenced part of the CDR3 DNA is TGTGCCACCTTCCCGACAGGAGAATACAATGAG.